Below, 30 T cell receptor beta chains from the same sample are listed, as sequenced in a study of T cells in Graves' hyperthyroidism and ophthalmopathy. TCR beta CDR3 sequences were amplified from RNA transcripts. The TCR CDR3 was amplified in a first-round RT-PCR using the HTBI primer set. TCRdb ran MiXCR on the multiplex PCR reads and lists one entry per CDR3 protein. The data show approximately 720,000 distinct CDR3 sequences, with over 15% seen just once and about a sixth held by the top ten. Sequences were obtained from blood. The receptors originated from a woman in her fifties or sixties with Graves' hyperthyroidism that later progressed to Graves' ophthalmopathy.

This clonotype showed up many times. The chain couples TRBV6-5 to TRBJ1-2; a weak D match, TRBD1 (6 bases). There are 16 residues in the CDR3. Germline loops: CDR1 MNHEY, CDR2 SVGAGI. V lost 2 bases and J 2 bases, leaving 15 bases between the germline ends. In DNA, the CDR3 is TGTGCCAGCAGTTACCACGTGGGGCAGGGGAACTATGGCTACACCTTC. Residues: CASSYHVGQGNYGYTF.

The V gene is TRBV6-1, the J gene TRBJ1-6; 10 bases agree with TRBD1. This CDR3 is 14 amino acids long. The V gene's germline CDR1 is MNHNS and CDR2 SASEGT. V gave up 7 bases and J gave up 9 bases; unmatched junction bases: 6. CDR3 sequence: CASKYGDRGSPLHF. The CDR3 nucleotides read TGTGCCAGCAAGTATGGGGACAGGGGTTCACCCCTCCACTTT.

This clonotype was found a few times. V gene TRBV20-1 combines with J gene TRBJ1-6; D is possibly TRBD1 (6 bases). The V end lost 4 bases, the J end lost 6 bases, and 16 bases lay between the germline ends. CDR1 is DFQATT and CDR2 is SNEGSKA in the germline V gene (reference sequence). This CDR3 spans 15 amino acids. CDR3 loop: CSAIFLRQVNSPLHF. In DNA, the CDR3 is TGCAGTGCTATTTTCCTCCGACAGGTTAATTCACCCCTCCACTTT.

This sequence joins TRBV30 and TRBJ2-7; D call uncertain. This CDR3 is 11 amino acids long. Per germline, CDR1 GTSNPN and CDR2 SVGIG (reference sequence). Trimming removed 5 bases from V and 5 bases from J, with 10 bases in between. Here the CDR3 reads CAWSSADEQYF. CDR3 bases: TGTGCCTGGTCGAGCGCGGACGAGCAGTACTTC.

This sequence joins TRBV30 and TRBJ2-2; D is uncertain. Germline assignment: CDR1 GTSNPN and CDR2 SVGIG (reference sequence). The CDR3 covers 15 residues. With 4 bases removed from V and 0 bases from J, the gap between germline ends came to 12 bases. The CDR3: CAWTRAATNTGELFF. Here the CDR3 DNA reads TGTGCCTGGACCCGGGCCGCAACGAACACCGGGGAGCTGTTTTTT.

At least ten counts were recorded for this clonotype. The V gene is TRBV2, the J gene TRBJ1-1, with unresolved D. The germline V and J ends were trimmed by 2 bases and 5 bases, with 9 bases remaining between them. Germline V gene data show CDR1 as SNHLY and CDR2 as FYNNEI. This CDR3 is 13 amino acids long. The CDR3 is CASSEREGTEAFF. CDR3 DNA sequence: TGTGCCAGCAGTGAAAGAGAGGGAACTGAAGCTTTCTTT.

There are many counts of this clonotype. This rearrangement joins TRBV2 to TRBJ1-1; 7 bases are a match to TRBD1. V dropped 1 base and J dropped 5; count of bases not matched to a gene: 4. The CDR3 runs 14 residues. CDR1 and CDR2 (germline): SNHLY, FYNNEI. CDR3 bases: TGTGCCAGCAGTGAAGTAGTCAGGGGGACTGAAGCTTTCTTT. It translates to CASSEVVRGTEAFF.

This clonotype was counted between two and nine times. Here the CDR3 reads CASGPPDIFRDQPQHF. Here the CDR3 DNA reads TGTGCTAGTGGTCCCCCGGACATTTTTAGGGATCAGCCCCAGCATTTT. The rearrangement uses TRBV12-5 and TRBJ1-5; weak D call: TRBD1 (5 bases). The ends were cut back, 5 bases at V and 5 bases at J, with 19 bases in the middle. Germline V CDR1 and CDR2: LGHNT, FRNRAP. There are 16 residues in the CDR3.

The genes are TRBV6-1 and TRBJ2-7, with D perhaps TRBD2 (6 bases). Germline assignment: CDR1 MNHNS and CDR2 SASEGT. The CDR3 extends over 13 amino acids. Trimming removed 5 bases from V and 7 bases from J, with 15 bases in between. The CDR3 reads CASSLDGLLEQYF. DNA of the CDR3: TGTGCCAGCAGTTTGGACGGACTACTGGAGCAGTACTTC.

As to this clonotype: A clone one base away is much larger, so this may be a read error. V usage is TRBV12-3 or TRBV12-4 and J usage is TRBJ1-5; perhaps TRBD1 as D (6 bases). The CDR3 contains 15 residues. The CDR3 DNA is TGTGCCAGCAGCCAGGGGACATCTAGCAATCAGCCCCAGCGTTTT. It is translated as CASSQGTSSNQPQRF.

The V call is TRBV4-1, the J call TRBJ2-5; D may match TRBD1 or TRBD2 (5 bases each). CDR1 and CDR2 from the germline V gene are MGHRA and YSYEKL. The CDR3 extends over 16 amino acids. Trimming removed 1 base at V and 5 bases at J, with 17 bases between. As DNA, the CDR3 is TGCGCCAGCAGCCAAGGGTGGGGGACGACCAAGGAGACCCAGTACTTC. Its translation is CASSQGWGTTKETQYF.

This clonotype was observed a few times. V is TRBV9 and J is TRBJ1-2; tentative D call: TRBD1 (5 bases). Trimming pared 0 bases from V and 0 bases from J, leaving 9 bases between. Looked up from germline, CDR1 is SGDLS and CDR2 is YYNGEE. This CDR3 has 15 amino acids. In nucleotides, the CDR3 is TGTGCCAGCAGCGTAGGGTCGGGGGCTAACTATGGCTACACCTTC. Protein product: CASSVGSGANYGYTF.

This clonotype was counted ten times or more. The chain is built from TRBV11-1 and TRBJ2-5, with 9 bases lining up with TRBD1. The CDR3 sequence is 15 residues long. Per germline, CDR1 SGHAT and CDR2 FQDESV (reference sequence). J lost 4 bases, V lost 4 bases, and 7 bases had no gene match. CDR3: CASSSWDREGETQYF. The CDR3 bases are TGTGCCAGCAGCTCCTGGGACAGGGAAGGAGAGACCCAGTACTTC.

This clonotype came up many times. The V and J genes are TRBV6-1 and TRBJ2-7; D is possibly TRBD1 (5 bases). This CDR3 is built from 13 residues. Germline CDR1 MNHNS, CDR2 SASEGT. The ends were cut back, 6 bases at V and 1 base at J, with 10 bases in the middle. CDR3 sequence (DNA): TGTGCCAGCAGCCCCAGGGCTTCCTACGAGCAGTACTTC. Its translation: CASSPRASYEQYF.

This clonotype has a count of ten or more. The gene calls are TRBV29-1 and TRBJ1-1; no definite D call. Deletions cut 3 bases from V and 7 bases from J, with 9 bases between. The CDR3 covers 11 residues. CDR1 and CDR2 (germline): SQVTM, ANQGSEA. The CDR3 is CSVEDGLEAFF. The CDR3 DNA reads as TGCAGCGTTGAGGATGGTCTTGAAGCTTTCTTT. Full variable domain (remainder filled in from reference TRBV29-1 and TRBJ1-1): SAVISQKPSRDICQRGTSLTIQCQVDSQVTMMFWYRQQPGQSLTLIATANQGSEATYESGFVIDKFPISRPNLTFSTLTVSNMSPEDSSIYLCSVEDGLEAFFGQGTRLTVV.

This clonotype was detected only a few times. The chain couples TRBV12-5 to TRBJ2-1; TRBD2 agrees at 13 bases. Trimming removed 6 bases from V and 7 bases from J; junction bases left unmatched: 6. The CDR3 spans 15 residues. Germline V gives CDR1 LGHNT, CDR2 FRNRAP. DNA for the CDR3: TGTGCTAGTGGATTGACTAGCGGGGGGAGAAATGAGCAGTTCTTC. It encodes CASGLTSGGRNEQFF.

This clonotype was counted a single time. The chain uses TRBV15 and TRBJ1-1; D is undetermined. V lost 1 base, J lost 3 bases, and 9 bases lay in between. Germline CDR1 is LNHNV and CDR2 is YYDKDF (reference sequence). This CDR3 spans 14 amino acids. In DNA form, the CDR3 reads TGTGCCACCAGCAGAGTGGGTTGGGACACTGAAGCTTTCTTT. Encoded protein: CATSRVGWDTEAFF.

There are many counts of this clonotype. The gene calls are TRBV12-3 or TRBV12-4 and TRBJ2-5, with D unclear. V lost 1 base, J lost 4 bases, and 7 bases lay in between. The length of the CDR3 is 13 residues. The CDR3 region is CASSLVQGETQYF. The DNA of the CDR3 is TGTGCCAGCAGTTTAGTCCAAGGAGAGACCCAGTACTTC.

This clonotype appeared a few times. The CDR3 sequence: CSASQSNRESYNEQFF. The CDR3 DNA is TGCAGTGCTTCTCAGTCGAACAGGGAATCCTACAATGAGCAGTTCTTC. The rearrangement links TRBV20-1 to TRBJ2-1, with D possibly matching TRBD1 (6 bases). With 5 bases removed from V and 1 base from J, the gap between germline ends came to 18 bases. CDR1 and CDR2 from the germline V gene are DFQATT and SNEGSKA (reference sequence). CDR3 length: 16 amino acids.

This rearrangement joins TRBV4-1 to TRBJ1-1, with D perhaps matching TRBD1 (5 bases). Trimming cost V 2 bases and J 1 base, with 8 bases left between them. The germline V gene encodes CDR1 MGHRA and CDR2 YSYEKL. The CDR3 contains 14 residues. The CDR3 sequence: CASSQKTGNTEAFF. Written as DNA, the CDR3 is TGCGCCAGCAGCCAAAAAACAGGGAACACTGAAGCTTTCTTT.

The chain joins TRBV3-1 to TRBJ2-4; TRBD2 aligns across 9 bases. Germline V lookup: CDR1 LGHDT, CDR2 YNNKEL (reference sequence). The trim removed 3 bases at V and 0 bases at J, leaving 6 bases unmatched. CDR3 size: 17 residues. This chain's CDR3 is CASSHPSGGLAKNIQYF. CDR3 nucleotides: TGTGCCAGCAGCCATCCCAGCGGGGGGCTAGCCAAAAACATTCAGTACTTC.

This clonotype was recorded a few times. V is TRBV29-1 and J is TRBJ1-5; 8 nucleotides match TRBD1. V lost 7 bases to trimming and J lost 8 bases; unmatched junction nucleotides: 13. Germline assignment: CDR1 SQVTM and CDR2 ANQGSEA. This CDR3 comprises 14 residues. CDR3: CSAAGQGGMEPQHF. The CDR3 nucleotides read TGCAGCGCCGCCGGACAGGGAGGAATGGAGCCCCAGCATTTT.

The chain employs TRBV4-1 and TRBJ2-3; TRBD1 aligns across 7 bases. V gave up 2 bases and J gave up 5 bases; unmatched junction bases: 16. CDR1 and CDR2 (germline): MGHRA, YSYEKL. The CDR3 covers 18 residues. The CDR3 sequence is CASSQIGIDRVNRDTQYF. The CDR3, as DNA: TGCGCCAGCAGCCAAATCGGGATCGACAGGGTGAATCGAGATACGCAGTATTTT.

The rearrangement links TRBV2 to TRBJ2-3, with 9 bases lining up with TRBD2. J was trimmed by 4 bases and V by 8 bases; bases with no gene match: 13. The CDR3 covers 16 residues. Germline V gene lookup returns CDR1 SNHLY and CDR2 FYNNEI. The CDR3 spells CASLETAGGPADTQYF. DNA of the CDR3: TGTGCCAGCCTCGAGACGGCGGGGGGGCCCGCAGATACGCAGTATTTT.

The chain employs TRBV7-2 and TRBJ1-4; D unclear. The CDR3 is 12 amino acids. Germline V gives CDR1 SGHTA, CDR2 FQGNSA. V lost 6 bases and J 7 bases, leaving 9 bases between the germline ends. The CDR3 spells CASRRVGEKLFF. CDR3 nucleotide sequence: TGTGCCAGCAGAAGGGTCGGTGAAAAACTGTTTTTT.

This clonotype was seen only a few times. The chain uses TRBV10-3 and TRBJ1-5; 7 bases match TRBD1. The CDR3 is 13 amino acids. Per the germline V gene, CDR1 is ENHRY and CDR2 is SYGVKD. Trimming took 8 bases from V and 5 from J; bases not matched to a gene: 6. For the CDR3, the DNA is TGTGCCATCCGGACAGGATTGGATCAGCCCCAGCATTTT. It encodes CAIRTGLDQPQHF.

This clonotype was seen many times. V gene TRBV9 combines with J gene TRBJ2-2; 14 bases match TRBD2. CDR1 and CDR2 (germline): SGDLS, YYNGEE. The CDR3 covers 15 residues. J gave up 8 bases and V 6 bases, and 6 bases lay outside the gene matches. CDR3 in amino acids: CASTLTSGGEGELFF. In nucleotides, the CDR3 is TGTGCCAGCACCCTGACTAGCGGGGGGGAAGGGGAGCTGTTTTTT.

Points on this clonotype: One base away lies a much larger clone, so this may be a sequencing read error. The rearrangement joins TRBV11-2 to TRBJ2-1; no definite D call. Germline-derived CDR1 and CDR2 are SGHAT and FQNNGV. There are 14 residues in the CDR3. The CDR3 DNA is TGTGTCAGCAGCCCAGGACCGGTTGTTAATGAGCAGTTCTTC. It is translated as CVSSPGPVVNEQFF.

Of note for this clonotype: A much bigger clone sits one base away, suggesting this may be a read error. This chain joins TRBV12-3 or TRBV12-4 and TRBJ2-1; D tentatively fits TRBD1 or TRBD2 (5 bases each). The V and J ends lost 7 bases and 8 bases respectively, with 18 bases between them. The length of the CDR3 is 14 residues. The CDR3 nucleotides are TGTGCCAGCAAGACCGGGGCAGGGCTGGATGAGCAGTTCTTC. This sequence encodes CASKTGAGLDEQFF.

This clonotype was counted at least ten times. The chain joins TRBV20-1 to TRBJ1-6; TRBD1 might be the D (5 bases). The CDR3 consists of 13 residues. V lost 6 bases and J lost 9, with 15 bases in between. The germline CDR1 and CDR2 sequences are DFQATT and SNEGSKA (reference sequence). The CDR3 bases are TGCAGTGCCCCAGGGCTTGAGGGTTCACCCCTCCACTTT. As protein: CSAPGLEGSPLHF.